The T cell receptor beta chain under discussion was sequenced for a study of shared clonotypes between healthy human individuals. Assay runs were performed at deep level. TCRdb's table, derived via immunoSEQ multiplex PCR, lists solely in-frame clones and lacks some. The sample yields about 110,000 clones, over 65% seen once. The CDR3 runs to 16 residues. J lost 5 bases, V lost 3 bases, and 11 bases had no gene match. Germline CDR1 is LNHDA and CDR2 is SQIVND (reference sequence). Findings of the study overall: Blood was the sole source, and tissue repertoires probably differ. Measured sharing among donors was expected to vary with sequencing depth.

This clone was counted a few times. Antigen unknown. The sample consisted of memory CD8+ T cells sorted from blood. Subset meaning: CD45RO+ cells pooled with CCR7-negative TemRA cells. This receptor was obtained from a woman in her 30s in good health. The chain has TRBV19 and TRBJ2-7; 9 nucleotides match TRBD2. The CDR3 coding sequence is TGTGCCAGTAGTATGGGGCCTGCGGGAGGGCGCCACGAGCAGTACTTC. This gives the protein CASSMGPAGGRHEQYF.